A single sample gave rise to the 26 T cell receptor beta chains below, sequenced in a study of T cells in Graves' hyperthyroidism and ophthalmopathy. There were TCR beta CDR3 regions amplified from RNA transcripts. TCR CDR3 underwent first-round RT-PCR with the HTBI primer set. TCRdb ran MiXCR on the multiplex PCR reads and lists one entry per CDR3 protein. The repertoire holds 350,000 or so distinct CDR3 sequences, with about 21% as singletons. The specimen sequenced was blood. The source of these receptors is a woman aged 45-65 years with Graves' hyperthyroidism.

This clonotype came up many times. The chain couples TRBV9 to TRBJ1-1; D unclear. Trimming left V 3 bases short and J 4 bases short, with 10 bases between. This CDR3 contains 13 residues. Germline CDR1 SGDLS, CDR2 YYNGEE. CDR3 region: CASSAHGSTEAFF. Written as DNA, the CDR3 is TGTGCCAGCAGCGCCCATGGGTCCACTGAAGCTTTCTTT.

The rearrangement links TRBV5-1 to TRBJ2-3; 9 nucleotides agree with TRBD2. V lost 4 bases, J lost 5 bases, and 8 bases stayed unmatched. The CDR3 totals 15 residues. The germline V gene encodes CDR1 SGHRS and CDR2 YFSETQ. DNA of the CDR3: TGCGCCAGCAGCCCTCTAGCGGGGCGTGGAGATACGCAGTATTTT. This encodes CASSPLAGRGDTQYF.

The table lists this clonotype with many counts. The chain joins TRBV29-1 to TRBJ2-1, with D uncertain. The CDR3 runs 12 residues. The V gene's germline CDR1 is SQVTM and CDR2 ANQGSEA. V lost 4 bases and J 4 bases, leaving 8 bases between the germline ends. The CDR3 nucleotides are TGCAGCGTTGCCGCCCGGTACAATGAGCAGTTCTTC. It is translated as CSVAARYNEQFF.

This clonotype was seen at least ten times. The chain carries TRBV6-2 or TRBV6-3 and TRBJ1-4; D unresolved. Deletions cut 8 bases from V and 8 bases from J, with 18 bases between. CDR1 and CDR2 (germline): MNHEY, SVGEGT. The CDR3 consists of 14 residues. The CDR3, as DNA: TGTGCCAGCGCCGGCCGACTCGAGGGAGAAAAACTGTTTTTT. This codes for CASAGRLEGEKLFF.

This clonotype was recorded at least ten times. The chain recombines TRBV2 with TRBJ2-1; D might be TRBD1 (5 bases). The V end was cut by 3 bases, the J end by 7 bases, with 10 bases between. The CDR3 covers 13 residues. Germline CDR1 and CDR2: SNHLY and FYNNEI. The CDR3, as DNA: TGTGCCAGCAGTGATCAGGGAAGGAATGAGCAGTTCTTC. Translation: CASSDQGRNEQFF.

This clonotype occurred many times. The chain joins TRBV2 to TRBJ2-3; TRBD2 agrees at 9 bases. CDR1 and CDR2 (germline): SNHLY, FYNNEI. The V and J ends lost 6 bases and 5 bases, in that order; junction bases with no gene match: 3. This CDR3 region has 13 residues. The CDR3 DNA follows: TGTGCCAGCAGGGGACTAGCAGAAGATACGCAGTATTTT. Translated, it gives CASRGLAEDTQYF.

This clonotype was picked up many times. The genes are TRBV5-1 and TRBJ1-1; 7 positions agree with TRBD1. The CDR3 has 15 amino acids. The trim removed 4 bases at V and 0 bases at J, leaving 6 bases unmatched. The germline V gene has CDR1 SGHRS and CDR2 YFSETQ. CDR3 amino acids: CASSPGQIVNTEAFF. CDR3 sequence (DNA): TGCGCCAGCAGCCCGGGACAGATAGTGAACACTGAAGCTTTCTTT.

Many counts were recorded for this clonotype. CDR3 sequence (DNA): TGCAGTGCTTTTAAACTAGCGGGGCCCACAGATACGCAGTATTTT. Protein sequence: CSAFKLAGPTDTQYF. J is TRBJ2-3 and V is TRBV20-1, with 10 positions matching TRBD2. Germline lookup yields CDR1 DFQATT and CDR2 SNEGSKA (reference sequence). The junction had 7 bases not matched to a gene; V was cut back by 5 bases and J by 2 bases. The CDR3 runs 15 residues.

In this sample, this clonotype turned up many times. This chain joins TRBV11-2 and TRBJ2-7, with D maybe TRBD2 (5 bases). Germline V gene data show CDR1 as SGHAT and CDR2 as FQNNGV. The CDR3 has 15 amino acids. V was shortened by 5 bases and J by 2 bases, with 16 bases between the two germline ends. The CDR3 reads CASSPIRTGTYEQYF. CDR3 nucleotides: TGTGCCAGCAGCCCGATTCGGACGGGGACCTACGAGCAGTACTTC.

This chain joins TRBV20-1 and TRBJ2-1; TRBD2 agrees at 11 bases. Germline trimming cut 4 bases from V and 8 bases from J; bases unmatched to any gene: 10. The CDR3 spans 15 residues. Germline V gene lookup returns CDR1 DFQATT and CDR2 SNEGSKA (reference sequence). The chain's CDR3 is CSAKVLAGARDEQFF. In nucleotides, the CDR3 is TGCAGTGCTAAGGTACTAGCGGGAGCCAGAGATGAGCAGTTCTTC.

A few counts support this clonotype. The chain carries TRBV4-1 and TRBJ1-5, with D perhaps TRBD1 (5 bases). The CDR3 totals 16 residues. Germline assignment: CDR1 MGHRA and CDR2 YSYEKL. Trimming pared 4 bases from V and 4 bases from J, leaving 17 bases between. The CDR3 loop reads CASSPSGAGLNQPQHF. For the CDR3, the DNA is TGCGCCAGCAGCCCCTCCGGCGCAGGGTTGAATCAGCCCCAGCATTTT.

This rearrangement joins TRBV7-9 to TRBJ2-7, with 12 bases lining up with TRBD2. The germline gives CDR1 SEHNR, CDR2 FQNEAQ (reference sequence). The CDR3 covers 16 residues. The V and J ends lost 0 bases and 7 bases, in that order; junction bases with no gene match: 7. The CDR3: CASSLALAGGPREQYF. The CDR3 DNA follows: TGTGCCAGCAGCTTAGCTCTAGCGGGAGGGCCGAGGGAGCAGTACTTC.

This clonotype was recorded a few times. V usage is TRBV2 and J usage is TRBJ1-3; D is unclear. The CDR3 contains 13 residues. The germline gives CDR1 SNHLY, CDR2 FYNNEI. The germline V and J ends were trimmed by 7 bases and 0 bases, with 7 bases remaining between them. DNA of the CDR3: TGTGCCAGCAAACAAAGCTCTGGAAACACCATATATTTT. Its protein product is CASKQSSGNTIYF.

The rearrangement links TRBV9 to TRBJ2-2, with D possibly matching TRBD2 (6 bases). Per the germline V gene, CDR1 is SGDLS and CDR2 is YYNGEE. This CDR3 has 17 residues. Trimming took 0 bases from V and 1 from J, leaving 13 bases between them. DNA of the CDR3: TGTGCCAGCAGCGTAGTCGCGGGACGGCTGAACACCGGGGAGCTGTTTTTT. It is translated as CASSVVAGRLNTGELFF. The whole variable domain, filled in from reference TRBV9 and TRBJ2-2, reads DSGVTQTPKHLITATGQRVTLRCSPRSGDLSVYWYQQSLDQGLQFLIQYYNGEERAKGNILERFSAQQFPDLHSELNLSSLELGDSALYFCASSVVAGRLNTGELFFGEGSRLTVL.

The sample holds a few counts of this clonotype. The V and J genes are TRBV6-6 and TRBJ2-1; D remains ambiguous. V lost 0 bases, J lost 10 bases, and 10 bases lay in between. CDR3 length: 13 residues. CDR1 and CDR2 (germline): MNHNY, SVGAGI (reference sequence). CDR3 region: CASSYSGASEQFF. The CDR3, as DNA: TGTGCCAGCAGTTACTCCGGCGCCTCGGAGCAGTTCTTC.

Many counts were recorded for this clonotype. The CDR3 DNA reads TGTGCCAGCAGCCAAGGCAGCTCCTATAATTCACCCCTCCACTTT. Protein: CASSQGSSYNSPLHF. The chain combines TRBV3-1 with TRBJ1-6; D is uncertain. V was pared by 1 base and J by 0 bases, with 4 bases between. Germline CDR1 LGHDT, CDR2 YNNKEL (reference sequence). The CDR3 consists of 15 residues.

This clonotype has a count of ten or more. The chain carries TRBV11-2 and TRBJ2-5; D gene uncertain. This CDR3 comprises 13 residues. Trimming shortened V by 6 bases and J by 7 bases, and 15 bases separated the two germline ends. Germline V gives CDR1 SGHAT, CDR2 FQNNGV. The chain's CDR3 is CASSVQPKMTQYF. The CDR3 DNA follows: TGTGCCAGCAGTGTACAGCCTAAGATGACCCAGTACTTC.

This chain connects TRBV2 to TRBJ2-5; D perhaps matches TRBD1 (5 bases). V was shortened by 6 bases and J by 0 bases, with 11 bases between the two germline ends. Germline V lookup: CDR1 SNHLY, CDR2 FYNNEI. The CDR3 is 14 amino acids. DNA for the CDR3: TGTGCCAGCAGACGTAGACAGTACCAAGAGACCCAGTACTTC. Residues: CASRRRQYQETQYF.

This clonotype occurred many times. V usage is TRBV6-1 and J usage is TRBJ2-1; the match to TRBD1 covers 11 bases. The germline CDR1 and CDR2 sequences are MNHNS and SASEGT. The CDR3 is 15 residues long. After removal of 8 bases from V and 7 bases from J, the junction contained 10 bases not matched to a gene. The CDR3 DNA sequence: TGTGCCAGCTATTGGACAGGGGGCGTCGCGAATGAGCAGTTCTTC. It is translated as CASYWTGGVANEQFF.

A single count supports this clonotype. This rearrangement joins TRBV29-1 to TRBJ1-4; tentative D call: TRBD1 (5 bases). Trimming took 5 bases from V and 10 from J, leaving 17 bases between them. This CDR3 comprises 13 residues. The V gene's germline CDR1 is SQVTM and CDR2 ANQGSEA. CDR3 amino acids: CSVSTAPDGKLFF. For the CDR3, the DNA is TGCAGCGTTTCGACAGCCCCAGATGGAAAACTGTTTTTT.

A few counts support this clonotype. This chain joins TRBV11-2 and TRBJ1-2, with D possibly matching TRBD1 (5 bases). The length of the CDR3 is 15 residues. V shed 0 bases and J shed 3 bases, with 11 bases lying between them. In germline, CDR1 is SGHAT, CDR2 FQNNGV. CDR3 sequence: CASSLDQGSHYGYTF. The CDR3 DNA reads as TGTGCCAGCAGCTTAGATCAGGGTTCCCACTATGGCTACACCTTC.

This clonotype has a handful of counts. This rearrangement joins TRBV10-3 to TRBJ2-7; D may be TRBD1 (6 bases). V lost 6 bases, J lost 2 bases, and 11 bases lay in between. The CDR3 runs 13 residues. Germline V gene data show CDR1 as ENHRY and CDR2 as SYGVKD. This CDR3 reads CAIRQGFPYEQYF. Written as DNA, the CDR3 is TGTGCCATCAGACAGGGTTTCCCCTACGAGCAGTACTTC.

In the case of this clonotype: A clone one base away is much larger, so this may be a read error. The genes are TRBV11-2 and TRBJ2-7; D unresolved. The CDR3 contains 14 residues. CDR1 SGHAT and CDR2 FQNNGV come from the germline V gene. The CDR3 DNA reads as TGTACCAGCAGCTTAGTACAGAGATCCTACGAGCAGTACTTC. The encoded protein is CTSSLVQRSYEQYF.

This clonotype was counted between two and nine times. V gene TRBV18 combines with J gene TRBJ2-1; D possibly corresponds to TRBD2 (6 bases). The CDR3 extends over 19 amino acids. The ends were cut back, 3 bases at V and 6 bases at J, with 27 bases in the middle. The germline V gene encodes CDR1 KGHSH and CDR2 LQKENI. The CDR3 DNA is TGTGCCAGCTCACCGTTCGGGGGTTTAAATAAAACGAGGCGCAATGAGCAGTTCTTC. It encodes CASSPFGGLNKTRRNEQFF.

This clonotype was counted between two and nine times. The rearrangement links TRBV6-1 to TRBJ1-1; the D is unclear. V shed 1 base and J shed 4 bases, with 19 bases lying between them. The CDR3 length is 17 residues. CDR1 is MNHNS and CDR2 is SASEGT in the germline V gene. CDR3 protein: CASSEGNPKREGTEAFF. CDR3 coding DNA: TGTGCCAGCAGTGAAGGGAACCCCAAACGGGAAGGCACTGAAGCTTTCTTT.

This clonotype appeared a few times. The chain combines TRBV10-3 with TRBJ1-1, with D hard to call. The CDR3 extends over 14 amino acids. Per the germline V gene, CDR1 is ENHRY and CDR2 is SYGVKD. Trimming pared 3 bases from V and 0 bases from J, leaving 8 bases between. CDR3 bases: TGTGCCATCAGTGATCGAGGGATGAACACTGAAGCTTTCTTT. Translated: CAISDRGMNTEAFF.